The next 15 T cell receptor beta chains were all read from a single sample in a study of PD-1 and CTLA-4 blockade in melanoma. This table comes from immunoSEQ multiplex PCR, and its TCRdb copy is limited to in-frame clones, with some not included. This sample has 20,000 to 25,000 clones; about 91% occur once, and the top ten carry less than 9.5%. Sequencing used CD8+ T cells from peripheral blood, obtained before anti-PD-1 treatment. These receptors came from a human donor with melanoma.

The V call is TRBV6-5, the J call TRBJ1-1; D call uncertain. V lost 0 bases and J lost 5, with 7 bases in between. The CDR3 extends over 13 amino acids. Germline V CDR1 and CDR2: MNHEY, SVGAGI. This CDR3 is CASSYSWRTEAFF. The CDR3, as DNA: TGTGCCAGCAGTTACTCTTGGCGGACTGAAGCTTTCTTT.

The genes are TRBV7-9 and TRBJ1-2; no firm D call. Germline assignment: CDR1 SEHNR and CDR2 FQNEAQ (reference sequence). Trimming removed 0 bases at V and 1 base at J, with 3 bases between. The CDR3 sequence is 13 residues long. The DNA of the CDR3 is TGTGCCAGCAGCTTAGCAAGTAACTATGGCTACACCTTC. Amino acids: CASSLASNYGYTF.

The rearrangement joins TRBV30 to TRBJ1-2; TRBD1 might be the D (6 bases). The germline V and J ends were trimmed by 1 base and 6 bases, with 24 bases remaining between them. Per the germline V gene, CDR1 is GTSNPN and CDR2 is SVGIG (reference sequence). This CDR3 has 17 residues. The CDR3 DNA reads as TGTGCCTGGAGTGAGTTTCTAGGGTCCGGGGGCTGGAATGGCTACACCTTC. It yields the protein CAWSEFLGSGGWNGYTF.

The genes are TRBV7-6 and TRBJ1-4; TRBD1 might be the D (6 bases). V was clipped by 7 bases and J by 5 bases, with 17 bases between them. CDR1 and CDR2 (germline): SGHVS, FNYEAQ. The CDR3 consists of 15 residues. The CDR3 nucleotides read TGTGCCAGCACCCCCTCGGGGGGCAAAAATGAAAAACTGTTTTTT. Amino acid sequence: CASTPSGGKNEKLFF. Full variable domain (outside the CDR3, taken from reference TRBV7-6 and TRBJ1-4): GAGVSQSPRYKVTKRGQDVALRCDPISGHVSLYWYRQALGQGPEFLTYFNYEAQQDKSGLPNDRFSAERPEGSISTLTIQRTEQRDSAMYRCASTPSGGKNEKLFFGSGTQLSVL.

The CDR3 DNA is TGTGCCAGCAGCTCTAGGGGTACCGGGGAGCTGTTTTTT. This sequence encodes CASSSRGTGELFF. V and J are TRBV12-3 or TRBV12-4 and TRBJ2-2; a possible D gene is TRBD1 (5 bases). The CDR3 contains 13 residues. The V end lost 6 bases, the J end lost 5 bases, and 10 bases lay between the germline ends.

This chain joins TRBV4-1 and TRBJ1-1, with 8 bases fitting TRBD1. The CDR3 totals 16 residues. Germline trimming cut 0 bases from V and 2 bases from J; bases unmatched to any gene: 5. Germline loops: CDR1 MGHRA, CDR2 YSYEKL. The CDR3 nucleotides read TGCGCCAGCAGCCAAGAGGTAGGACAGGGAAACACTGAAGCTTTCTTT. Translating it yields CASSQEVGQGNTEAFF.

This chain connects TRBV19 to TRBJ1-5; D is ambiguous. Germline CDR1 is LNHDA and CDR2 is SQIVND (reference sequence). The CDR3 extends over 12 amino acids. V was clipped by 9 bases and J by 5 bases, with 11 bases between them. The CDR3: CASGFQDQPQHF. Here the CDR3 DNA reads TGTGCCAGCGGATTTCAGGATCAGCCCCAGCATTTT.

The V and J genes are TRBV12-3 or TRBV12-4 and TRBJ2-5; 7 nucleotides line up with TRBD2. The CDR3 loop spans 12 amino acids. J gave up 9 bases and V 3 bases, and 4 bases lay outside the gene matches. For the CDR3, the DNA is TGTGCCAGCAGTTTCCCTCGGGGGGCCCAGTACTTC. Protein product: CASSFPRGAQYF.

The chain has TRBV2 and TRBJ1-1; possibly TRBD1 for D (5 bases). Per the germline V gene, CDR1 is SNHLY and CDR2 is FYNNEI. CDR3 length equals 13 residues. The V and J ends lost 1 base and 6 bases respectively, with 9 bases between them. CDR3 coding DNA: TGTGCCAGCAGTGAAGGCAGGGCCCCTGAAGCTTTCTTT. This codes for CASSEGRAPEAFF.

V is TRBV28 and J is TRBJ2-7, with D possibly TRBD2 on 5 matching bases. Trimming stripped 1 base from V and 1 base from J, with 8 bases between. Germline assignment: CDR1 MDHEN and CDR2 SYDVKM. This CDR3 has 14 amino acids. The CDR3 DNA is TGTGCCAGCAGTTTATTGGAGGAATCCTACGAGCAGTACTTC. It codes for CASSLLEESYEQYF. Looking up the rest from reference TRBV28 and TRBJ2-7 gives the full variable domain: DVKVTQSSRYLVKRTGEKVFLECVQDMDHENMFWYRQDPGLGLRLIYFSYDVKMKEKGDIPEGYSVSREKKERFSLILESASTNQTSMYLCASSLLEESYEQYFGPGTRLTVT.

The chain recombines TRBV28 with TRBJ2-7; D is ambiguous. The length of the CDR3 is 15 residues. The germline V gene has CDR1 MDHEN and CDR2 SYDVKM. Trimming cost V 2 bases and J 3 bases, with 14 bases left between them. The chain's CDR3 is CASSLPHQNFYEQYF. CDR3 DNA sequence: TGTGCCAGCAGTTTACCACACCAAAACTTCTACGAGCAGTACTTC. Full variable domain (remainder filled in from reference TRBV28 and TRBJ2-7): DVKVTQSSRYLVKRTGEKVFLECVQDMDHENMFWYRQDPGLGLRLIYFSYDVKMKEKGDIPEGYSVSREKKERFSLILESASTNQTSMYLCASSLPHQNFYEQYFGPGTRLTVT.

J is TRBJ2-3 and V is TRBV5-1, with 7 bases aligning to TRBD1. V shed 9 bases, J shed 4 bases, and the junction held 17 bases outside the gene matches. The CDR3 is 16 amino acids. Germline CDR1 reads SGHRS; CDR2 reads YFSETQ. CDR3 protein: CATGRGLVGIADTQYF. The CDR3 region has the DNA TGCGCCACAGGAAGGGGGCTAGTTGGCATCGCAGATACGCAGTATTTT. The full variable domain, rest sourced from reference TRBV5-1 and TRBJ2-3, is KAGVTQTPRYLIKTRGQQVTLSCSPISGHRSVSWYQQTPGQGLQFLFEYFSETQRNKGNFPGRFSGRQFSNSRSEMNVSTLELGDSALYLCATGRGLVGIADTQYFGPGTRLTVL.

The chain has TRBV14 and TRBJ2-5; 8 bases align to TRBD2. The V segment lost 0 bases and the J segment 5 bases; nucleotides outside the gene matches: 8. CDR3 length: 16 amino acids. Germline V gene data show CDR1 as SGHDN and CDR2 as FVKESK. This chain's CDR3 is CASSQEAGLAGETQYF. The CDR3 DNA reads as TGTGCCAGCAGCCAAGAAGCCGGACTAGCCGGGGAGACCCAGTACTTC.

The rearrangement links TRBV16 to TRBJ1-1; TRBD1 aligns across 7 bases. V was clipped by 0 bases and J by 4 bases; unmatched bases: 8. The CDR3 runs 16 residues. The germline V gene encodes CDR1 KGHSY and CDR2 FQNENV. This CDR3 reads CASSQSAGGGFTEAFF. In DNA, the CDR3 is TGTGCCAGCAGCCAATCAGCTGGAGGGGGCTTCACTGAAGCTTTCTTT. The full variable domain, completed using reference TRBV16 and TRBJ1-1, is GEEVAQTPKHLVRGEGQKAKLYCAPIKGHSYVFWYQQVLKNEFKFLISFQNENVFDETGMPKERFSAKCLPNSPCSLEIQATKLEDSAVYFCASSQSAGGGFTEAFFGQGTRLTVV.

The chain joins TRBV18 to TRBJ2-2, with TRBD2 matching over 7 bases. Unmatched junction bases numbered 4, after V lost 3 bases and J lost 0 bases. The CDR3 is 16 amino acids. Germline V gene data show CDR1 as KGHSH and CDR2 as LQKENI. CDR3: CASSPGGGSNTGELFF. The CDR3 nucleotides read TGTGCCAGCTCACCCGGCGGGGGATCGAACACCGGGGAGCTGTTTTTT. Full variable domain (rest looked up from reference TRBV18 and TRBJ2-2): NAGVMQNPRHLVRRRGQEARLRCSPMKGHSHVYWYRQLPEEGLKFMVYLQKENIIDESGMPKERFSAEFPKEGPSILRIQQVVRGDSAAYFCASSPGGGSNTGELFFGEGSRLTVL.